A selection of T cell receptor beta chains follows, all from one sample in a study of precursors of human CD4 cytotoxic T cells. Via MiXCR, TCRdb re-called the reads, giving one row per CDR3 protein. This sample has 110 or so distinct CDR3 sequences, with approximately 52% found just once. Sequenced material: memory CD4+ T cells from blood (PBMCs). These TCRs come from a human donor in good health. The CDR3 runs from the conserved cysteine through the conserved F or W. The order of the fields is CDR3 length, D gene, clone size, V gene, J gene, CDR3 protein, CDR3 DNA. A D gene is named only where the DNA matches it firmly. Only some rows state a clone size, as once, few, many or a class for expanded clones.

>11|-|-|TRBV11-2|TRBJ1-1
CASSLAGEAFF
TGTGCCAGCAGCTTAGCGGGAGAAGCTTTCTTT
>15|TRBD1|large|TRBV7-9|TRBJ1-4
CASSLGRDSNEKLFF
TGTGCCAGCAGCTTAGGCCGGGACAGTAATGAAAAACTGTTTTTT
>13|-|large|TRBV6-2/TRBV6-3|TRBJ2-1
CASNQRADNEQFF
TGTGCCAGCAACCAGCGGGCCGACAATGAGCAGTTCTTC
>14|-|-|TRBV12-3/TRBV12-4|TRBJ1-3
CASSLRTVGNTIYF
TGTGCCAGCAGTTTAAGGACAGTTGGAAACACCATATATTTT
>13|-|large|TRBV29-1|TRBJ1-1
CSVSGQIITEAFF
TGCAGCGTGTCCGGACAGATAATCACTGAAGCTTTCTTT
>14|-|-|TRBV20-1|TRBJ2-5
CSARSRALRRTQYF
TGCAGTGCTAGATCCCGGGCTTTAAGGAGGACCCAGTACTTC
>14|-|-|TRBV11-2|TRBJ2-7
CASSLTDETYEQYF
TGTGCCAGCAGCTTAACCGACGAAACCTACGAGCAGTACTTC
>13|-|-|TRBV5-4|TRBJ1-5
CASSLGPDQPQHF
TGTGCCAGCAGCCTGGGCCCGGATCAGCCCCAGCATTTT
>15|TRBD1|hyperexpanded|TRBV11-2|TRBJ2-2
CASRNTGGPAGELFF
TGTGCCAGCAGGAATACAGGGGGCCCCGCCGGGGAGCTGTTTTTT
>16|-|-|TRBV4-1|TRBJ1-4
CAGSQGSGVINEKLFF
TGCGCCGGCAGCCAAGGATCAGGAGTGATCAATGAAAAACTGTTTTTT
>15|TRBD2|large|TRBV27|TRBJ2-1
CASSLPTSGFDEQFF
TGTGCCAGCAGTCTACCGACTAGCGGGTTCGATGAGCAGTTCTTC
>13|TRBD1|hyperexpanded|TRBV20-1|TRBJ1-2
CSAGQGANYGYTF
TGCAGTGCGGGACAGGGGGCAAACTATGGCTACACCTTC